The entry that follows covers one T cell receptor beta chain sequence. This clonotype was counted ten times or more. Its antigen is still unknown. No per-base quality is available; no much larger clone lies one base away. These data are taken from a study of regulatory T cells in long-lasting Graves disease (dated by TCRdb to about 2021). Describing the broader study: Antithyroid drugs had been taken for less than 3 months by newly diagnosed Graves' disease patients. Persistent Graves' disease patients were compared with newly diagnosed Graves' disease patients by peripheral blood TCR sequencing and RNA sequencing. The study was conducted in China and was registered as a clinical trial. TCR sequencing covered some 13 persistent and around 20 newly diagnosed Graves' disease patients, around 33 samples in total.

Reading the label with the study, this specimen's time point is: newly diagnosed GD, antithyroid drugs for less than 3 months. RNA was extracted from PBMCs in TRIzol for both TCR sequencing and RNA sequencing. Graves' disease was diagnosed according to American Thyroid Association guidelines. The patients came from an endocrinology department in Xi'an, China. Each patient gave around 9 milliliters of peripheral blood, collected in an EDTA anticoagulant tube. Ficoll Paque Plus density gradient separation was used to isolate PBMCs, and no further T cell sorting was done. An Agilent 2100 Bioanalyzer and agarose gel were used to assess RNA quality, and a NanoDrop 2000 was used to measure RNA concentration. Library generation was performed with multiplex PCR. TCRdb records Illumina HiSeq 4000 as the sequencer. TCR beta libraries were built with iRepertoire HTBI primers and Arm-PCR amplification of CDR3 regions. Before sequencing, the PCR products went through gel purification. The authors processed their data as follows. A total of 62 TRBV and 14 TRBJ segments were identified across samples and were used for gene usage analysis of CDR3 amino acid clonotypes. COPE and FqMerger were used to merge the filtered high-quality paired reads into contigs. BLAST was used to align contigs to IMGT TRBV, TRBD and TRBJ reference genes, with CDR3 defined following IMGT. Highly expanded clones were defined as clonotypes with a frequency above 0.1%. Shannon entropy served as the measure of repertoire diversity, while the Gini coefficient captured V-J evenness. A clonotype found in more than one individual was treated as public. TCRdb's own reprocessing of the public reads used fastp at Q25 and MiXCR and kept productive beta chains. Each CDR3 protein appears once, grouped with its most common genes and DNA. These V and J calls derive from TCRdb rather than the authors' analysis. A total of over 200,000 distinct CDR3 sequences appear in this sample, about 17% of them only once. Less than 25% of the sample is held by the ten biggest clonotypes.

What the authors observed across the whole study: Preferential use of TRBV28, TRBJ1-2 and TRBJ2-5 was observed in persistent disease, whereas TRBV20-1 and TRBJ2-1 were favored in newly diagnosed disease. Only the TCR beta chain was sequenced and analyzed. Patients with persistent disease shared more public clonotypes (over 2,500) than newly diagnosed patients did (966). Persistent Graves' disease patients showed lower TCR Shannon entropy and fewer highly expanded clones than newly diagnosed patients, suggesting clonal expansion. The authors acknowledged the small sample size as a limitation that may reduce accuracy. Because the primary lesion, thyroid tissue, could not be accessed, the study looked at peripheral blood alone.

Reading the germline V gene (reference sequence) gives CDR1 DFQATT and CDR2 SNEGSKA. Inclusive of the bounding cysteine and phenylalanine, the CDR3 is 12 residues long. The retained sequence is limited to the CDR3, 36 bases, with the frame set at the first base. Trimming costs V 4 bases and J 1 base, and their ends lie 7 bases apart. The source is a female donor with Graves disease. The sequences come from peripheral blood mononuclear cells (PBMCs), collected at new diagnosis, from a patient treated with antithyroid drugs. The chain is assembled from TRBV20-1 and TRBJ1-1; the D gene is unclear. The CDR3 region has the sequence CSAKWGNTEAFF. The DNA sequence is TGCAGTGCTAAATGGGGGAACACTGAAGCTTTCTTT.